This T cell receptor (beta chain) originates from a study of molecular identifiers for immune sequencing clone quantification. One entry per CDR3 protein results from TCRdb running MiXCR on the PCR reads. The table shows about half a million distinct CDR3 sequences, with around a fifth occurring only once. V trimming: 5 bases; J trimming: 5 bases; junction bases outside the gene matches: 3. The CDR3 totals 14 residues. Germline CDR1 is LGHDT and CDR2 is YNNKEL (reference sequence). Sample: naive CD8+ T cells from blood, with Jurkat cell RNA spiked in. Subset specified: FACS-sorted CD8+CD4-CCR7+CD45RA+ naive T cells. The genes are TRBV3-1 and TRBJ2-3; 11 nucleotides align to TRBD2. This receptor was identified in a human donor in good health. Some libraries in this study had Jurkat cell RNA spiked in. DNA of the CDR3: TGTGCCAGCAGCAGTAGCGGGGGGGTAGATACGCAGTATTTT. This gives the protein CASSSSGGVDTQYF.